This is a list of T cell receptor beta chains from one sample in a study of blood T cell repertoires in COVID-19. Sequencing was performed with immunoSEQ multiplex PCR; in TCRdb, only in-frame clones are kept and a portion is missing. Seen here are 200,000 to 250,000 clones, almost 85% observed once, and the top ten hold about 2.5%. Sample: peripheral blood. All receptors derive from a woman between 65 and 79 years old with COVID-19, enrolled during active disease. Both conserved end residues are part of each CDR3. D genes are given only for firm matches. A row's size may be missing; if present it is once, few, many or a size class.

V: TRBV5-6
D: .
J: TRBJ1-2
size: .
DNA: TGTGCCAGCAGCACGGCAGGGCCTAACTATGGCTACACCTTC
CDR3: CASSTAGPNYGYTF

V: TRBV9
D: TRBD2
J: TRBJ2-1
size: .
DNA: TGTGCCAGCAGCCTCCGGACTAGCGGAGTTATGTCCTACAATGAGCAGTTCTTC
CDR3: CASSLRTSGVMSYNEQFF

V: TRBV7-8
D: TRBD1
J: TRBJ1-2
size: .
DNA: TGTGCCAGCAGCGCCAGGGGGGCCTATGGCTACACCTTC
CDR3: CASSARGAYGYTF

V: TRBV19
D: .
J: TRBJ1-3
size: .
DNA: TGTGCCAGTAGCCTATCAGGGGTGTACGGAAACACCATATATTTT
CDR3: CASSLSGVYGNTIYF

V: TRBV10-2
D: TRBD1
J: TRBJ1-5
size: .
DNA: TGCGCCAGCAGTGAGTCGGGACAGTTTAGCAATCAGCCCCAGCATTTT
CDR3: CASSESGQFSNQPQHF

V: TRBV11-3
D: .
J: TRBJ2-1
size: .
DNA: TGTGCCAGCAGCGGGGGGGGCCTGGCGGGAAATGAGCAGTTCTTC
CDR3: CASSGGGLAGNEQFF

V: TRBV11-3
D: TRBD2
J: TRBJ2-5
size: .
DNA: TGTGCCAGCAGCGTAGCGGGGGTGGAACAAGAGACCCAGTACTTC
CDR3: CASSVAGVEQETQYF

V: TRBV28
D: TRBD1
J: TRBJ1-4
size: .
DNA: TGTGCCAGCAGTCGGGACAGTGTAACTAATGAAAAACTGTTTTTT
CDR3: CASSRDSVTNEKLFF

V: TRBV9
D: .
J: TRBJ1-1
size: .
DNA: TGTGCCAGCAGCCCCGGTTCACTCATGCAGGGGAACACTGAAGCTTTCTTT
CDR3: CASSPGSLMQGNTEAFF

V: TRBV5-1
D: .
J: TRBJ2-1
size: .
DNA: TGCGCCAGCAGCTTTCTCCAGGGGACGTACAATGAGCAGTTCTTC
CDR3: CASSFLQGTYNEQFF

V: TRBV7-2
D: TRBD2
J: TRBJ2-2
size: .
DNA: TGTGCCAGCAGCATTCGGACTAGCGGGAACACCGGGGAGCTGTTTTTT
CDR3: CASSIRTSGNTGELFF

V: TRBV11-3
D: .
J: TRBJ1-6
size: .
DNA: TGTGCCCTTTGGGGCGGAATTAATTCACCCCTCCACTTT
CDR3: CALWGGINSPLHF

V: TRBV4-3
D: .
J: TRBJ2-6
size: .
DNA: TGCGCCAGCAGCCAAGCTCGCGCAAGAAGCTCTGGGGCCAACGTCCTGACTTTC
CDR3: CASSQARARSSGANVLTF

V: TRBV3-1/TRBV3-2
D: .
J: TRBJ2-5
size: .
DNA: TGTGCCAGCAGCCAAGGCCTAGGGGTGGTGGAGTACTTC
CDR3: CASSQGLGVVEYF

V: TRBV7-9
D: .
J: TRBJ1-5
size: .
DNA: TGTGCCAGCAGCTTAGTGTACGGGGGTGGCAGTCAGCCCCAGCATTTT
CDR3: CASSLVYGGGSQPQHF

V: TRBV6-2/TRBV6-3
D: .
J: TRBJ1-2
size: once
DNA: TGTGCCAGCAGTTATGGTCCGGGGGGCTACACCTTC
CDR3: CASSYGPGGYTF

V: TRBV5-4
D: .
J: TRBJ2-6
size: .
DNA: TGTGCCAGCAGCCAAGGAGGGGTGACTAGGGGGGCCAACGTCCTGACTTTC
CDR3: CASSQGGVTRGANVLTF

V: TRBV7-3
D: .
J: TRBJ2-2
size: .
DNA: TGTGCCAGCAGCTTAACGAAGGAACCGGGCACCGGGGAGCTGTTTTTT
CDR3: CASSLTKEPGTGELFF

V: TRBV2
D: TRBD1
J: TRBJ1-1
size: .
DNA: TGTGCCAGCCTGACAGGGAGGCCGCTCACTGAAGCTTTCTTT
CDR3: CASLTGRPLTEAFF

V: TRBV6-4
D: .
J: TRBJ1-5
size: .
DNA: TGTGCCAGCAGTGAACAGGCCAATCAGCCCCAGCATTTT
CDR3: CASSEQANQPQHF

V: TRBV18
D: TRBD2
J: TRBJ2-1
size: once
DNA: TGTGCCAGCTCACCGGGAGGGCCCTACAATGAGCAGTTCTTC
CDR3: CASSPGGPYNEQFF

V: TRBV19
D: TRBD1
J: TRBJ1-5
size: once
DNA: TGTGCCAGTAGTGAGACAGGGGGGAATCAGCCCCAGCATTTT
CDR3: CASSETGGNQPQHF

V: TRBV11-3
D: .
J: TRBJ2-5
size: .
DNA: TGTGCCAGCAGCCCCAGGATTTCCATGGGGGGAGGAGAGACCCAGTACTTC
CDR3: CASSPRISMGGGETQYF

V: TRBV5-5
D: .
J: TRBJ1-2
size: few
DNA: TGTGCCAGCGGCGGTCGGGGGGATAACTATGGCTACACCTTC
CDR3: CASGGRGDNYGYTF

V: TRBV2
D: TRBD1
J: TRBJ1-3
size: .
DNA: TGTGCCAGCAGTCCAAGGACAGGGTTGGGAAACACCATATATTTT
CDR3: CASSPRTGLGNTIYF

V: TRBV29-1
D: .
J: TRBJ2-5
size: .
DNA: TGCAGCGTTGAAGTCTTAGAGTTGCAGGGTCAAGAGACCCAGTACTTC
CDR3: CSVEVLELQGQETQYF

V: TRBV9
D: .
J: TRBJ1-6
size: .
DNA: TGTGCCAGCAGCCTACAAGGGGGGGGCCCTAGCTCCTATAATTCACCCCTCCACTTT
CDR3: CASSLQGGGPSSYNSPLHF

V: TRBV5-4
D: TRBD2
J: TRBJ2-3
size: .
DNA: TGTGCCAGCAGCCGTAGACTAGCGGGACTAAGCACAGATACGCAGTATTTT
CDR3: CASSRRLAGLSTDTQYF

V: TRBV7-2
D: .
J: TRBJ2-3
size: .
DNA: TGTGCCAGCAGCTTATTGAACCAAGCCACAGATACGCAGTATTTT
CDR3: CASSLLNQATDTQYF

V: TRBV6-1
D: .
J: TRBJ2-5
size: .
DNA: TGTGCCAGCAGTGACCGGGGGAGCCAAGAGACCCAGTACTTC
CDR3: CASSDRGSQETQYF

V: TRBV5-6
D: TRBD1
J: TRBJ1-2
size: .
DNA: TGTGCCAGCAGCTTGGGACAGAGCGGGACAGGATATGGCTACACCTTC
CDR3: CASSLGQSGTGYGYTF